This T cell receptor (beta chain) was found in a study of graft-versus-host responses after intestinal transplantation. Study information: Anti-thymocyte globulin induction preceded approximately three years of tacrolimus and steroid maintenance in all recipients. Whole-study results and caveats: Individuals carrying graft-donor T cell macrochimerism showed high graft-versus-host to host-versus-graft clonal ratios in allografts. Investigators detected GvH clones in recipient marrow, with some emerging earlier in ileum or blood. The highest levels of circulating GvH clones went along with early declines in HvG clones after transplant.

V was clipped by 5 bases and J by 0 bases, with 7 bases between them. This CDR3 has 13 residues. CDR1 MNHEY and CDR2 SMNVEV come from the germline V gene (reference sequence). This table comes from immunoSEQ multiplex PCR, and its TCRdb copy is limited to in-frame clones, with some not included. The sample comprises about 93,000 clones, roughly 91% of which are singletons, and about 0.5% rests with the top ten. With respect to this clone: The target antigen is unknown.

The receptor's source is a human donor who received an intestinal transplant. Sequencing used unstimulated CD8+ T cells sorted from spleen or lymph node cells, obtained before intestinal transplant. This chain uses TRBV27 with TRBJ2-5; D unresolved. CDR3 protein: CASSPEYQETQYF. CDR3 DNA: TGTGCCAGCAGTCCCGAGTACCAAGAGACCCAGTACTTC.